The subject of this entry is one T cell receptor (beta chain). The antigen is not known. TCRB transcripts that were expressed got sequenced, as all of the isolated RNA had been reverse transcribed. Here immunoSEQ multiplex PCR was the method, and the copy in TCRdb shows in-frame clones only, minus some. Among 160,000 or so clones listed, roughly 10% were seen once. The CDR3 has 13 amino acids. Germline lookup yields CDR1 SGHAT and CDR2 FQNNGV. The germline V and J ends were trimmed by 6 bases and 3 bases, with 11 bases remaining between them. These data come from a study of beta chain features in type 1 diabetes. Study-wide results and limits: In all four CD4+ subsets, TCRB CDR3 length was significantly, moderately reduced in type 1 diabetes.

Source material: central memory CD4+ T cells from blood. This receptor was taken from a woman aged 25 to 39 with type 1 diabetes. The chain carries TRBV11-2 and TRBJ2-5, with D tentatively TRBD2 (6 bases). The CDR3 sequence: CASSPRLEETQYF. The CDR3 coding sequence is TGTGCCAGCAGTCCCCGACTAGAAGAGACCCAGTACTTC.